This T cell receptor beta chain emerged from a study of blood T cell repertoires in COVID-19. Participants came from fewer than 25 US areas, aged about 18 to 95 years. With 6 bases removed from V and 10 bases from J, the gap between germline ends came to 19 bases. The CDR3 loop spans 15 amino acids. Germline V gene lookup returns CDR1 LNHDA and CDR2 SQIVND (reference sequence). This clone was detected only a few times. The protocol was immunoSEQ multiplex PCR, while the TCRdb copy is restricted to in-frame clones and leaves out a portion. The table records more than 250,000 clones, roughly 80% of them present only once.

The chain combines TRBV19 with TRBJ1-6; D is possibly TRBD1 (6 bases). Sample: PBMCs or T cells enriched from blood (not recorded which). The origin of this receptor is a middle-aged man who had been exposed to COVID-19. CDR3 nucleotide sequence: TGTGCCAGTAGCCCGCCGGACAGATGGTCCTCACCCCTCCACTTT. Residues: CASSPPDRWSSPLHF.